The 18 T cell receptor beta chains listed next were all sequenced from one sample in a study of blood T cell repertoires in COVID-19. Generated by immunoSEQ multiplex PCR, the TCRdb table keeps only in-frame clones and is missing some. The sample lists over 250,000 clones; about 89% were seen once. The sequencing input was PBMCs or T cells enriched from blood (not recorded which). These receptors were obtained from a middle-aged man who had recovered from COVID-19.

The rearrangement links TRBV7-9 to TRBJ1-4, with D perhaps TRBD1 (5 bases). The CDR3 is 14 amino acids. V was pared by 5 bases and J by 4 bases, with 11 bases between. Germline lookup yields CDR1 SEHNR and CDR2 FQNEAQ (reference sequence). CDR3 DNA sequence: TGTGCCAGCAGCCCAGGGACTGATAATGAAAAACTGTTTTTT. Translating it yields CASSPGTDNEKLFF.

The chain employs TRBV2 and TRBJ2-5; 11 bases line up with TRBD1. Germline V gene lookup returns CDR1 SNHLY and CDR2 FYNNEI. Germline trimming cut 7 bases from V and 3 bases from J; bases unmatched to any gene: 4. The CDR3 has 14 residues. The CDR3 nucleotides read TGTGCCAGCACATGGACAGGGGGCGAAGAGACCCAGTACTTC. Translation: CASTWTGGEETQYF.

The sample holds many counts of this clone. The gene calls are TRBV5-1 and TRBJ1-5, with D unresolved. With 4 bases removed from V and 2 bases from J, the gap between germline ends came to 16 bases. CDR3 length: 16 amino acids. CDR1 and CDR2 from the germline V gene are SGHRS and YFSETQ. As DNA, the CDR3 is TGCGCCAGCAGCCCTGACGTCGCGGGTGGCAATCAGCCCCAGCATTTT. Residues: CASSPDVAGGNQPQHF.

This chain links TRBV4-1 with TRBJ1-5, with 7 bases matching TRBD1. J lost 2 bases, V lost 0 bases, and 4 bases had no gene match. Germline V lookup: CDR1 MGHRA, CDR2 YSYEKL. The CDR3 is made up of 16 amino acids. The CDR3 spells CASSQDRGKGNQPQHF. As DNA, the CDR3 is TGCGCCAGCAGCCAAGACAGGGGGAAGGGCAATCAGCCCCAGCATTTT.

This chain uses TRBV18 with TRBJ1-2, with D uncertain. Trimming removed 0 bases at V and 8 bases at J, with 16 bases between. Germline V gives CDR1 KGHSH, CDR2 LQKENI. The CDR3 length is 15 residues. The CDR3 region is CASSPPTSSRVGYTF. CDR3 in DNA: TGTGCCAGCTCACCACCTACTTCCTCTCGAGTCGGCTACACCTTC.

This clone has just one count. The chain links TRBV21-1 to TRBJ1-1; TRBD1 reflects the table's D call only, with no check against the DNA. TRBV21-1 is labeled a pseudogene. This CDR3 contains 17 residues. The CDR3 region is CASTRQVPTELVTEAFF. Written as DNA, the CDR3 is TGTGCCAGCACTCGACAGGTTCCGACTGAGCTGGTCACTGAAGCTTTCTTT.

The chain couples TRBV6-4 to TRBJ2-2, with D maybe TRBD2 (6 bases). V lost 6 bases and J lost 3, with 17 bases in between. Germline CDR1 and CDR2: MRHNA and SNTAGT. This CDR3 has 16 residues. CDR3 nucleotides: TGTGCCAGCAGGGAGTTGGAGGGTCGAGACACCGGGGAGCTGTTTTTT. Its protein is CASRELEGRDTGELFF.

The chain carries TRBV12-3 or TRBV12-4 and TRBJ1-2; D perhaps matches TRBD1 (5 bases). Trimming shortened V by 5 bases and J by 5 bases, and 9 bases separated the two germline ends. The CDR3 runs 12 residues. CDR3 loop: CASSSDSYGYTF. CDR3 bases: TGTGCCAGCAGTAGCGACAGTTATGGCTACACCTTC.

V usage is TRBV28 and J usage is TRBJ2-5, with D possibly being TRBD2 (5 bases). The V and J ends lost 5 bases and 4 bases respectively, with 8 bases between them. CDR1 is MDHEN and CDR2 is SYDVKM in the germline V gene. The CDR3 contains 12 residues. For the CDR3, the DNA is TGTGCCAGCAGTAACGGGGTAGAGACCCAGTACTTC. Encoded protein: CASSNGVETQYF.

The chain uses TRBV16 and TRBJ2-1; D possibly corresponds to TRBD1 (6 bases). Germline V gene sequence: CDR1 KGHSY, CDR2 FQNENV. Trimming took 0 bases from V and 1 from J, leaving 10 bases between them. This CDR3 is built from 16 residues. In nucleotides, the CDR3 is TGTGCCAGCAGCCAATCTCACAGGGAATCCTACAATGAGCAGTTCTTC. This codes for CASSQSHRESYNEQFF.

This clone was observed a few times. The rearrangement uses TRBV2 and TRBJ2-7, with 7 bases aligning to TRBD1. J gave up 4 bases and V 8 bases, and 11 bases lay outside the gene matches. Germline V lookup: CDR1 SNHLY, CDR2 FYNNEI. This CDR3 spans 14 amino acids. CDR3 nucleotides: TGTGCCAGCCTCGACCCGGGACAGAGATACGAGCAGTACTTC. As protein: CASLDPGQRYEQYF. Together with reference TRBV2 and TRBJ2-7, the CDR3 gives the full variable domain: EPEVTQTPSHQVTQMGQEVILRCVPISNHLYFYWYRQILGQKVEFLVSFYNNEISEKSEIFDDQFSVERPDGSNFTLKIRSTKLEDSAMYFCASLDPGQRYEQYFGPGTRLTVT.

This chain uses TRBV12-3 or TRBV12-4 with TRBJ2-7; the match to TRBD1 covers 11 bases. This CDR3 spans 12 amino acids. Trimming cost V 6 bases and J 12 bases; bases outside gene matches: 7. CDR3 amino acids: CASSLDRGLGYF. Written as DNA, the CDR3 is TGTGCCAGCAGCCTGGACAGGGGGCTGGGGTACTTC.

V gene TRBV27 combines with J gene TRBJ2-1; D may be TRBD1 (6 bases). Germline V gives CDR1 MNHEY, CDR2 SMNVEV (reference sequence). The CDR3 length is 16 residues. Trimming shortened V by 3 bases and J by 5 bases, and 17 bases separated the two germline ends. In DNA, the CDR3 is TGTGCCAGCAGTTTCAGCAGGGGATTTGGGGACAATGAGCAGTTCTTC. Translation: CASSFSRGFGDNEQFF.

The gene calls are TRBV16 and TRBJ2-7; D is unclear. Between the trimmed V and J ends, which lost 3 bases and 3 bases, there was a span of 12 bases. CDR1 and CDR2 from the germline V gene are KGHSY and FQNENV. The CDR3 has 14 residues. The CDR3 protein is CASSHKYLGYEQYF. The CDR3 DNA reads as TGTGCCAGCAGCCACAAATACCTCGGCTACGAGCAGTACTTC.

The chain links TRBV7-6 to TRBJ2-2; 8 bases match TRBD2. The J segment lost 6 bases and the V segment lost 7 bases, leaving 10 bases of the junction unmatched. The CDR3 is 15 residues long. Germline CDR1 is SGHVS and CDR2 is FNYEAQ. CDR3 protein: CASIPRAGVAGELFF. The CDR3 bases are TGTGCCAGCATCCCCCGAGCGGGGGTGGCCGGGGAGCTGTTTTTT.

The V gene is TRBV11-2, the J gene TRBJ1-2; tentative D call: TRBD1 (6 bases). CDR1 and CDR2 (germline): SGHAT, FQNNGV. V lost 5 bases, J lost 7 bases, and 14 bases lay in between. The CDR3 runs to 13 residues. CDR3 in amino acids: CASSERTERGYTF. The DNA for the CDR3 is TGTGCCAGCAGCGAAAGGACAGAACGTGGCTACACCTTC.

The chain links TRBV4-1 to TRBJ2-7, with 12 bases matching TRBD2. The trim removed 1 base at V and 5 bases at J, leaving 6 bases unmatched. From germline, CDR1 is MGHRA and CDR2 YSYEKL. The CDR3 has 16 amino acids. For the CDR3, the DNA is TGCGCCAGCAGCCAAGGCAGACTAGCGGGAGTAAACGAGCAGTACTTC. Protein product: CASSQGRLAGVNEQYF.

The genes are TRBV10-2 and TRBJ2-3; 12 bases fit TRBD2. The CDR3 sequence is 16 residues long. With V trimmed by 4 bases and J by 1 base, 3 bases remained unmatched. Per the germline V gene, CDR1 is WSHSY and CDR2 is SAAADI. The CDR3 here is CASSVRTSGGTDTQYF. The CDR3 DNA sequence: TGCGCCAGCAGTGTTAGGACTAGCGGGGGCACAGATACGCAGTATTTT.